This entry lists 32 T cell receptor beta chains sequenced from one sample in a study of cytomegalovirus exposure and HLA in healthy donors. The PCR contained 60 Vbeta and 13 Jbeta primers. The table came from immunoSEQ multiplex PCR; TCRdb's copy has only in-frame clones and leaves some out. The data contain some 210,000 clones, about four fifths of them seen just once; the ten biggest clones take up around 9.6%. Material for sequencing was PBMCs. The source is a woman aged 45 to 65 in good health and CMV-seropositive.

This clone was picked up one time. The chain uses TRBV28 and TRBJ1-5; the match to TRBD1 covers 10 bases. With 7 bases clipped from V and 5 bases from J, the junction kept 14 bases outside the gene matches. This CDR3 contains 17 residues. Germline V gives CDR1 MDHEN, CDR2 SYDVKM. CDR3: CASIKDRGGSVYQPQHF. CDR3 DNA sequence: TGTGCCAGCATCAAGGACAGGGGGGGATCCGTTTATCAGCCCCAGCATTTT. The complete variable domain, with remaining parts taken from reference TRBV28 and TRBJ1-5, reads DVKVTQSSRYLVKRTGEKVFLECVQDMDHENMFWYRQDPGLGLRLIYFSYDVKMKEKGDIPEGYSVSREKKERFSLILESASTNQTSMYLCASIKDRGGSVYQPQHFGDGTRLSIL.

DNA for the CDR3: TGCAGCGTTGCCGCCGGGGAGACCCAGTACTTC. Amino acid sequence: CSVAAGETQYF. V gene TRBV29-1 combines with J gene TRBJ2-5; no clear D gene. V lost 4 bases to trimming and J lost 5 bases, with 8 bases between them. Germline CDR1 and CDR2: SQVTM and ANQGSEA. This CDR3 is 11 amino acids long. Variable domain in full (rest from reference TRBV29-1 and TRBJ2-5): SAVISQKPSRDICQRGTSLTIQCQVDSQVTMMFWYRQQPGQSLTLIATANQGSEATYESGFVIDKFPISRPNLTFSTLTVSNMSPEDSSIYLCSVAAGETQYFGPGTRLLVL.

The chain combines TRBV19 with TRBJ1-2; D perhaps matches TRBD1 (5 bases). The CDR3 has 13 amino acids. Trimming removed 9 bases from V and 8 bases from J, with 19 bases in between. Looked up from germline, CDR1 is LNHDA and CDR2 is SQIVND (reference sequence). CDR3 protein: CASALGGESGYTF. CDR3 bases: TGTGCCAGCGCGCTGGGGGGTGAGAGCGGCTACACCTTC.

The rearrangement uses TRBV5-4 and TRBJ1-1; D uncertain. Germline V gives CDR1 SGHNT, CDR2 YYREEE (reference sequence). V dropped 0 bases and J dropped 2 bases, with 8 bases sitting between them. The CDR3 consists of 14 residues. The CDR3 nucleotides read TGTGCCAGCAGCTTGGCCTTCGGTAACACTGAAGCTTTCTTT. Translation: CASSLAFGNTEAFF.

This chain connects TRBV14 to TRBJ2-5; perhaps TRBD2 as D (6 bases). Germline V gives CDR1 SGHDN, CDR2 FVKESK. The CDR3 loop spans 15 amino acids. Trimming left V 2 bases short and J 5 bases short, with 15 bases between. The chain's CDR3 is CASSQHGGRAETQYF. CDR3 sequence (DNA): TGTGCCAGCAGCCAACACGGGGGAAGGGCGGAGACCCAGTACTTC.

This sequence joins TRBV27 and TRBJ2-7; weak D call: TRBD2 (5 bases). CDR3 length equals 15 residues. With 8 bases removed from V and 0 bases from J, the gap between germline ends came to 17 bases. CDR1 MNHEY and CDR2 SMNVEV come from the germline V gene (reference sequence). The CDR3 nucleotides are TGTGCCAGCCGCCAAACCCCTGGGAGCTCCTACGAGCAGTACTTC. Its translation: CASRQTPGSSYEQYF.

This clone was observed once. V usage is TRBV6-5 and J usage is TRBJ1-1; perhaps TRBD1 as D (5 bases). The germline V gene encodes CDR1 MNHEY and CDR2 SVGAGI. This CDR3 comprises 13 residues. Deletions cut 7 bases from V and 1 base from J, with 10 bases between. CDR3 nucleotides: TGTGCCAGCACTATAGGACAGAACACTGAAGCTTTCTTT. Amino acid sequence: CASTIGQNTEAFF.

The chain recombines TRBV18 with TRBJ2-3, with TRBD1 matching 8 bases. The CDR3 sequence is 15 residues long. V lost 5 bases to trimming and J lost 6 bases; unmatched junction nucleotides: 10. Germline assignment: CDR1 KGHSH and CDR2 LQKENI. The CDR3 region has the DNA TGTGCCAGCTCATCCCCCGGGACAGGCTTGGATACGCAGTATTTT. Translating it yields CASSSPGTGLDTQYF.

About this clone: One end of the junction varies from germline; a read error may be responsible. The chain employs TRBV6-6 and TRBJ1-3; 7 bases agree with TRBD1. Germline V CDR1 and CDR2: MNHNY, SVGAGI (reference sequence). The CDR3 is made up of 16 amino acids. The CDR3 bases are TGTGCCAGCCAAGACAGGGCCCTTCTTTCTGGAAACACCATGTATTTT. Translated: CASQDRALLSGNTMYF.

The chain employs TRBV4-1 and TRBJ2-2, with D perhaps TRBD1 (5 bases). From germline, CDR1 is MGHRA and CDR2 YSYEKL. The ends were cut back, 3 bases at V and 7 bases at J, with 21 bases in the middle. The CDR3 loop spans 17 amino acids. The CDR3 protein is CASSQMNFIGVGGELFF. The CDR3 DNA follows: TGCGCCAGCAGCCAGATGAACTTTATAGGGGTGGGCGGGGAGCTGTTTTTT.

This chain joins TRBV7-2 and TRBJ2-3, with TRBD1 identical over 8 bases. This CDR3 comprises 16 residues. In germline, CDR1 is SGHTA, CDR2 FQGNSA. V shed 3 bases and J 2 bases; nucleotides not matched to a gene: 7. CDR3 sequence reads: CASSFWTGTNTDTQYF. The CDR3 nucleotides are TGTGCCAGCAGCTTCTGGACAGGGACAAACACAGATACGCAGTATTTT.

This clone was counted only a few times. The chain employs TRBV19 and TRBJ1-6; 8 nucleotides align to TRBD1. Trimming removed 5 bases from V and 7 bases from J; junction bases left unmatched: 10. The germline V gene encodes CDR1 LNHDA and CDR2 SQIVND (reference sequence). The CDR3 totals 16 residues. DNA for the CDR3: TGTGCCAGTAGTCTCTCGACAGGGGTGGACAATTCACCCCTCCACTTT. This sequence encodes CASSLSTGVDNSPLHF.

This clone came up once. The rearrangement uses TRBV27 and TRBJ2-5; 11 bases map to TRBD2. Germline CDR1 reads MNHEY; CDR2 reads SMNVEV (reference sequence). The trim removed 1 base at V and 2 bases at J, leaving 6 bases unmatched. The CDR3 extends over 17 amino acids. This CDR3 is CASSLLGPSGGQETQYF. The CDR3, as DNA: TGTGCCAGCAGTTTATTAGGACCTAGCGGGGGGCAAGAGACCCAGTACTTC.

This clone was detected a few times. The CDR3 spells CAISESGLLVPNYGYTF. CDR3 coding DNA: TGTGCCATCAGTGAGTCCGGTCTCCTAGTCCCTAACTATGGCTACACCTTC. This chain uses TRBV10-3 with TRBJ1-2; D not resolved. The length of the CDR3 is 17 residues. Germline V lookup: CDR1 ENHRY, CDR2 SYGVKD. The V end was cut by 0 bases, the J end by 0 bases, with 14 bases between.

The V call is TRBV6-6, the J call TRBJ1-5, with D possibly TRBD1 on 5 matching bases. CDR3 length equals 15 residues. Germline V gene sequence: CDR1 MNHNY, CDR2 SVGAGI (reference sequence). V lost 4 bases and J 2 bases, leaving 12 bases between the germline ends. DNA of the CDR3: TGTGCCAGCAGTTTGACACAGGCGGGCAATCAGCCCCAGCATTTT. It codes for CASSLTQAGNQPQHF.

This chain joins TRBV7-8 and TRBJ2-5; 10 positions match TRBD1. The germline gives CDR1 SGHVS, CDR2 FQNEAQ. Losses at the gene ends were 5 bases for V and 5 bases for J; bases not matched to a gene: 5. The CDR3 sequence is 14 residues long. CDR3 coding DNA: TGTGCCAGCAGCCGGACAGGGGGGTGGGAGACCCAGTACTTC. Encoded protein: CASSRTGGWETQYF.

The rearrangement joins TRBV28 to TRBJ2-7; D perhaps matches TRBD1 (5 bases). The V gene lost 6 bases and the J gene lost 11 bases, with 14 bases spanning the gap. The CDR3 length is 11 residues. CDR1 and CDR2 (germline): MDHEN, SYDVKM. The DNA of the CDR3 is TGTGCCAGCAGCCTCGCTGCCAGGGAGTACTTC. Translated: CASSLAAREYF.

The chain joins TRBV30 to TRBJ1-2, with a weak D call TRBD1 (6 bases). Trimming removed 4 bases at V and 8 bases at J, with 17 bases between. The CDR3 sequence is 13 residues long. Germline CDR1 is GTSNPN and CDR2 is SVGIG (reference sequence). The CDR3 bases are TGTGCCTGGAACCAACAGGGAAGTGGGGGCTACACCTTC. Translated: CAWNQQGSGGYTF. The full variable domain, completed using reference TRBV30 and TRBJ1-2, is SQTIHQWPATLVQPVGSPLSLECTVEGTSNPNLYWYRQAAGRGLQLLFYSVGIGQISSEVPQNLSASRPQDRQFILSSKKLLLSDSGFYLCAWNQQGSGGYTFGSGTRLTVV.

The chain combines TRBV2 with TRBJ2-2; possible D gene TRBD2, 6 bases. Germline loops: CDR1 SNHLY, CDR2 FYNNEI. The V and J ends lost 3 bases and 5 bases respectively, with 13 bases between them. This CDR3 is 15 amino acids long. For the CDR3, the DNA is TGTGCCAGCAGTGACGGGGGAAGAGGGACCGGGGAGCTGTTTTTT. This encodes CASSDGGRGTGELFF.

The chain links TRBV7-8 to TRBJ1-1, with D hard to call. Germline-derived CDR1 and CDR2 are SGHVS and FQNEAQ. The germline V and J ends were trimmed by 1 base and 2 bases, with 5 bases remaining between them. The CDR3 is 13 residues long. The CDR3 protein is CASSLVGNTEAFF. The CDR3 nucleotides read TGTGCCAGCAGCTTAGTGGGCAACACTGAAGCTTTCTTT.

The genes are TRBV25-1 and TRBJ1-2; D unclear. Germline CDR1 and CDR2: MGHDK and SYGVNS. Trimming took 7 bases from V and 8 from J, leaving 14 bases between them. The CDR3 is made up of 12 amino acids. For the CDR3, the DNA is TGTGCCAGCATTTCGCCCTCCCGGGGCTACACCTTC. This codes for CASISPSRGYTF.

The gene calls are TRBV29-1 and TRBJ1-2, with TRBD1 matching 9 bases. There are 15 residues in the CDR3. Germline V gene data show CDR1 as SQVTM and CDR2 as ANQGSEA. V lost 3 bases, J lost 5 bases, and 10 bases stayed unmatched. Here the CDR3 reads CSVDSPGQGTYGYTF. As DNA, the CDR3 is TGCAGCGTTGATAGCCCCGGACAGGGGACATATGGCTACACCTTC.

The CDR3 DNA sequence: TGTGCCAGCAGCTCTCGGGACAGGGACTATGGCTACACCTTC. Amino acid sequence: CASSSRDRDYGYTF. This rearrangement joins TRBV5-4 to TRBJ1-2, with 9 nucleotides matching TRBD1. Per germline, CDR1 SGHNT and CDR2 YYREEE (reference sequence). The CDR3 is made up of 14 amino acids. J was trimmed by 3 bases and V by 3 bases; bases with no gene match: 3.

In DNA form, the CDR3 reads TGCGCCAGCAGTCAAACAGGGGGCGCAGGGAGCAATCAGCCCCAGCATTTT. It is translated as CASSQTGGAGSNQPQHF. This chain joins TRBV23-1 and TRBJ1-5, with TRBD1 matching over 9 bases. TRBV23-1 is an ORF, and what it does is uncertain. This CDR3 has 17 amino acids. The ends lost 2 bases at V and 1 base at J; junction bases unmatched: 6.

The chain carries TRBV5-1 and TRBJ2-3; 7 positions agree with TRBD1. CDR3 length: 15 amino acids. Trimming cost V 4 bases and J 5 bases; bases outside gene matches: 10. Germline assignment: CDR1 SGHRS and CDR2 YFSETQ. CDR3 sequence reads: CASSLNNHRGDTQYF. The CDR3 region has the DNA TGCGCCAGCAGCCTCAATAATCACAGGGGAGATACGCAGTATTTT. The variable domain in full, with the rest retrieved from reference TRBV5-1 and TRBJ2-3, is KAGVTQTPRYLIKTRGQQVTLSCSPISGHRSVSWYQQTPGQGLQFLFEYFSETQRNKGNFPGRFSGRQFSNSRSEMNVSTLELGDSALYLCASSLNNHRGDTQYFGPGTRLTVL.

The V and J genes are TRBV15 and TRBJ2-3; unclear D gene. CDR1 LNHNV and CDR2 YYDKDF come from the germline V gene (reference sequence). The CDR3 consists of 15 residues. V was trimmed by 0 bases and J by 1 base, leaving 8 bases between them. The CDR3 nucleotides are TGTGCCACCAGCAGAGATTTAGCAGGCACAGATACGCAGTATTTT. This sequence encodes CATSRDLAGTDTQYF.

This sequence joins TRBV27 and TRBJ1-2; the D gene is possibly TRBD1 (5 bases). The length of the CDR3 is 13 residues. V lost 4 bases, J lost 2 bases, and 8 bases lay in between. Germline values: CDR1 MNHEY, CDR2 SMNVEV (reference sequence). The CDR3 spells CASSSRGNYGYTF. The CDR3 region has the DNA TGTGCCAGCAGTTCCCGGGGGAACTATGGCTACACCTTC.

The CDR3 nucleotides read TGTGCCTGGGGCCTAGCGGCCCAAGAGACCCAGTACTTC. It specifies CAWGLAAQETQYF. The chain employs TRBV30 and TRBJ2-5; 7 nucleotides align to TRBD2. CDR3 length: 13 amino acids. Germline V gene lookup returns CDR1 GTSNPN and CDR2 SVGIG (reference sequence). The V segment lost 5 bases and the J segment 1 base; nucleotides outside the gene matches: 4. The whole variable domain, remainder taken from reference TRBV30 and TRBJ2-5, is SQTIHQWPATLVQPVGSPLSLECTVEGTSNPNLYWYRQAAGRGLQLLFYSVGIGQISSEVPQNLSASRPQDRQFILSSKKLLLSDSGFYLCAWGLAAQETQYFGPGTRLLVL.

This clone showed up just a few times. This rearrangement joins TRBV19 to TRBJ1-5; 11 nucleotides align to TRBD1. V gave up 7 bases and J gave up 2 bases; unmatched junction bases: 4. Germline-derived CDR1 and CDR2 are LNHDA and SQIVND (reference sequence). The CDR3 loop spans 15 amino acids. The CDR3 is CASKRGQGGNQPQHF. CDR3 DNA sequence: TGTGCCAGTAAAAGGGGACAGGGGGGCAATCAGCCCCAGCATTTT.

The V and J genes are TRBV5-1 and TRBJ2-3, with 7 bases aligning to TRBD1. V shed 6 bases, J shed 3 bases, and the junction held 7 bases outside the gene matches. This CDR3 has 14 amino acids. Germline V gene lookup returns CDR1 SGHRS and CDR2 YFSETQ. The CDR3 bases are TGCGCCAGCACCCGGGACAGCTCAACAGATACGCAGTATTTT. It translates to CASTRDSSTDTQYF.

The gene calls are TRBV6-5 and TRBJ1-2, with D perhaps matching TRBD1 (5 bases). Germline assignment: CDR1 MNHEY and CDR2 SVGAGI. V shed 2 bases and J shed 4 bases, with 11 bases lying between them. The CDR3 is 14 amino acids. CDR3: CASSYRGRSYGYTF. The CDR3 DNA reads TGTGCCAGCAGTTACAGGGGCCGCAGCTATGGCTACACCTTC.

The V call is TRBV19, the J call TRBJ1-6, with TRBD1 identical over 7 bases. With 3 bases clipped from V and 7 bases from J, the junction kept 3 bases outside the gene matches. This CDR3 spans 14 amino acids. From germline, CDR1 is LNHDA and CDR2 SQIVND (reference sequence). The CDR3 DNA is TGTGCCAGTAGTATTGGGACAGAGAATTCACCCCTCCACTTT. This codes for CASSIGTENSPLHF. Full variable domain (rest looked up from reference TRBV19 and TRBJ1-6): DGGITQSPKYLFRKEGQNVTLSCEQNLNHDAMYWYRQDPGQGLRLIYYSQIVNDFQKGDIAEGYSVSREKKESFPLTVTSAQKNPTAFYLCASSIGTENSPLHFGNGTRLTVT.